A single sample gave rise to the 25 T cell receptor beta chains below, sequenced in a study of neurological immune-mediated disorders (dated 2019 in TCRdb). The method behind the library was 5' RACE. The sequencing machine was an Illumina HiSeq 2500. TCRdb passed the public sequencing reads through fastp at Q25 and MiXCR, retaining productive beta sequences. Every distinct CDR3 protein forms one entry, paired with its most common genes and DNA. In this sample the table shows 43,000 or so distinct CDR3 sequences, about 13% of which occur a single time. The ten largest clones take up 11% of the sample. What the time point label conveys for this sample: longitudinal time-point 3. The sequencing sample was made of PBMCs. All receptors come from a man between 25 and 39 years old in good health.

For this clonotype: This may be a read error: a much more frequent sequence differs by one nucleotide. V and J are TRBV25-1 and TRBJ2-1; 7 bases agree with TRBD1. Trimming removed 5 bases from V and 3 bases from J; junction bases left unmatched: 7. Germline V lookup: CDR1 MGHDK, CDR2 SYGVNS. The CDR3 consists of 15 residues. CDR3 DNA: TGTGCCAGCAGTCCACCTGGGACAGTCTACAATGAGCAGTTCTTC. Protein: CASSPPGTVYNEQFF.

This clonotype occurred a few times. The chain combines TRBV6-1 with TRBJ2-4, with TRBD2 matching 10 bases. This CDR3 has 19 amino acids. Per the germline V gene, CDR1 is MNHNS and CDR2 is SASEGT. V lost 1 base to trimming and J lost 0 bases; unmatched junction nucleotides: 9. DNA for the CDR3: TGTGCCAGCAGTGAAGAGCTAGCGGGGGTTCGAGGAGCCAAAAACATTCAGTACTTC. Translation gives CASSEELAGVRGAKNIQYF.

Ten or more counts support this clonotype. This sequence joins TRBV3-1 and TRBJ2-1; D is unclear. V lost 0 bases and J 0 bases, leaving 3 bases between the germline ends. Germline CDR1 LGHDT, CDR2 YNNKEL (reference sequence). CDR3 length: 14 residues. The CDR3 coding sequence is TGTGCCAGCAGCCAAGAGAGCTCCTACAATGAGCAGTTCTTC. This codes for CASSQESSYNEQFF.

There are many counts of this clonotype. At one end, the junction sequence differs from germline, possibly due to a read error. V usage is TRBV7-2 and J usage is TRBJ2-6, with 8 bases fitting TRBD2. This CDR3 is built from 18 residues. Germline V gene data show CDR1 as SGHTA and CDR2 as FQGNSA. The DNA for the CDR3 is TGTGCCAGCAGCCTAGCCCCTAGCGGGTACTCTGGGGCCAACGTCCTGACTTTC. Protein product: CASSLAPSGYSGANVLTF.

This clonotype was seen ten or more times. The CDR3 sequence: CASRSGEGRPQHF. The CDR3 nucleotides read TGTGCCAGCAGGTCAGGGGAAGGGCGGCCCCAGCATTTT. The chain carries TRBV6-5 and TRBJ1-5; the D gene is possibly TRBD1 (6 bases). The germline V gene has CDR1 MNHEY and CDR2 SVGAGI. Deletions cut 6 bases from V and 9 bases from J, with 15 bases between. There are 13 residues in the CDR3.

This clonotype was counted at least ten times. Its ends do not fully match the called genes, so a read error is possible. The J gene is TRBJ2-7, the V gene TRBV5-5, with 8 nucleotides matching TRBD2. Germline V lookup: CDR1 SGHKS, CDR2 YYEKEE (reference sequence). The CDR3 covers 16 residues. As DNA, the CDR3 is TGTGCCAGCAGTTTGGGACTAGAACCTTTTTCCTACGAGCAGTACTTC. It specifies CASSLGLEPFSYEQYF.

In this sample, this clonotype turned up many times. The chain carries TRBV5-1 and TRBJ2-1; TRBD2 aligns across 12 bases. The length of the CDR3 is 16 residues. Germline assignment: CDR1 SGHRS and CDR2 YFSETQ. V lost 4 bases and J lost 4; bases outside the gene matches: 6. The CDR3 loop reads CASSPGTSGQYNEQFF. CDR3 DNA sequence: TGCGCCAGCAGCCCGGGGACTAGCGGGCAGTACAATGAGCAGTTCTTC.

This clonotype showed up many times. The gene calls are TRBV7-6 and TRBJ2-2, with no clear D. Germline V CDR1 and CDR2: SGHVS, FNYEAQ. CDR3 length equals 14 residues. V gave up 4 bases and J gave up 2 bases, with 8 bases separating them. CDR3 DNA sequence: TGTGCCAGCAGCTCGGGCTCTAACACCGGGGAGCTGTTTTTT. Protein sequence: CASSSGSNTGELFF.

The table lists this clonotype with many counts. V gene TRBV13 combines with J gene TRBJ2-4; TRBD2 matches 12 bases. Germline lookup yields CDR1 PRHDT and CDR2 FYEKMQ (reference sequence). The CDR3 totals 17 residues. V trimming: 5 bases; J trimming: 0 bases; junction bases outside the gene matches: 5. CDR3 nucleotide sequence: TGTGCCAGCAGCCCCCGGACTAGCGGGATAGCCAAAAACATTCAGTACTTC. Translating it yields CASSPRTSGIAKNIQYF.

This clonotype was found many times. The rearrangement links TRBV7-2 to TRBJ1-2; 9 bases line up with TRBD1. This CDR3 has 14 amino acids. Germline V lookup: CDR1 SGHTA, CDR2 FQGNSA. The trim removed 4 bases at V and 2 bases at J, leaving 2 bases unmatched. CDR3 DNA: TGTGCCAGCAGCTCTACAGGGGGCAACTATGGCTACACCTTC. Protein: CASSSTGGNYGYTF.

This clonotype has a count of ten or more. The rearrangement links TRBV6-5 to TRBJ2-5; 11 nucleotides agree with TRBD2. With 0 bases clipped from V and 5 bases from J, the junction kept 5 bases outside the gene matches. CDR3 length: 16 amino acids. From germline, CDR1 is MNHEY and CDR2 SVGAGI. In DNA, the CDR3 is TGTGCCAGCAGTTACTCCCGACTAGCGGGGCACGAGACCCAGTACTTC. This translates into CASSYSRLAGHETQYF.

In its sample, this clonotype was seen many times. The chain is built from TRBV3-1 and TRBJ2-5, with a tentative D call TRBD1 (6 bases). Trimming pared 6 bases from V and 5 bases from J, leaving 16 bases between. Germline-derived CDR1 and CDR2 are LGHDT and YNNKEL (reference sequence). The CDR3 length is 14 residues. The CDR3 DNA reads TGTGCCAGCAGGGATACAGGGATGCGGGAGACCCAGTACTTC. Its protein is CASRDTGMRETQYF.

This clonotype has at least ten counts. The chain links TRBV27 to TRBJ2-3, with TRBD2 identical over 12 bases. The CDR3 loop spans 18 amino acids. Germline values: CDR1 MNHEY, CDR2 SMNVEV (reference sequence). J gave up 5 bases and V 5 bases, and 14 bases lay outside the gene matches. The CDR3 here is CASSTILPSGRAGDTQYF. CDR3 nucleotides: TGTGCCAGCAGTACAATTCTCCCTAGCGGGAGGGCCGGAGATACGCAGTATTTT.

This chain joins TRBV12-3 or TRBV12-4 and TRBJ2-5; D might be TRBD1 (5 bases). This CDR3 spans 14 amino acids. Deletions cut 7 bases from V and 2 bases from J, with 14 bases between. This CDR3 reads CASTRPQGQETQYF. CDR3 in DNA: TGTGCCAGCACCCGACCGCAGGGTCAAGAGACCCAGTACTTC.

This clonotype came up many times. The chain has TRBV2 and TRBJ2-5; 12 bases are shared with TRBD2. V lost 6 bases and J lost 7; bases outside the gene matches: 12. CDR3 length: 16 residues. Germline-derived CDR1 and CDR2 are SNHLY and FYNNEI. CDR3 sequence: CASSDLAGGPRSTQYF. The DNA for the CDR3 is TGTGCCAGCAGCGACCTAGCGGGAGGGCCCCGGTCGACCCAGTACTTC.

The chain recombines TRBV18 with TRBJ2-7; D call uncertain. Trimming pared 5 bases from V and 3 bases from J, leaving 8 bases between. Germline CDR1 KGHSH, CDR2 LQKENI. This CDR3 has 12 residues. CDR3 sequence reads: CASSRNSYEQYF. For the CDR3, the DNA is TGTGCCAGCTCAAGGAACAGCTACGAGCAGTACTTC.

At least ten counts were recorded for this clonotype. CDR3 loop: CASSSIAAGWHNEQFF. CDR3 sequence (DNA): TGTGCCAGCAGCTCCATTGCCGCAGGGTGGCACAATGAGCAGTTCTTC. The genes are TRBV21-1 and TRBJ2-1; the table's D gene call, TRBD1, was not cross checked with the DNA. TRBV21-1 is listed as a pseudogene. The CDR3 runs to 16 residues.

This clonotype counts as medium-sized. The chain recombines TRBV7-8 with TRBJ2-1; the match to TRBD1 covers 9 bases. V dropped 5 bases and J dropped 2; count of bases not matched to a gene: 4. Germline CDR1 reads SGHVS; CDR2 reads FQNEAQ. This CDR3 comprises 15 residues. This chain's CDR3 is CASSPTGGTYNEQFF. For the CDR3, the DNA is TGTGCCAGCAGCCCGACAGGGGGGACCTACAATGAGCAGTTCTTC.

This clonotype was recorded many times. This chain uses TRBV7-9 with TRBJ2-7; D may be TRBD1 (6 bases). The germline V and J ends were trimmed by 7 bases and 2 bases, with 18 bases remaining between them. CDR1 SEHNR and CDR2 FQNEAQ come from the germline V gene (reference sequence). The CDR3 spans 15 residues. The chain's CDR3 is CASTEGDLLPYEQYF. The CDR3 DNA sequence: TGTGCCAGCACCGAGGGGGACCTACTCCCCTACGAGCAGTACTTC.

This clonotype was seen many times. The V gene is TRBV5-1, the J gene TRBJ1-2, with TRBD1 matching over 8 bases. CDR1 SGHRS and CDR2 YFSETQ come from the germline V gene. J was trimmed by 8 bases and V by 4 bases; bases with no gene match: 10. The CDR3 has 14 amino acids. The CDR3 is CASSLTPGGTGYTF. DNA of the CDR3: TGCGCCAGCAGCCTAACCCCAGGGGGCACGGGCTACACCTTC.

This clonotype was counted ten times or more. This sequence joins TRBV5-1 and TRBJ2-6; D remains unclear. Per the germline V gene, CDR1 is SGHRS and CDR2 is YFSETQ. The CDR3 sequence is 15 residues long. V was shortened by 3 bases and J by 0 bases, with 7 bases between the two germline ends. The CDR3 sequence is CASSSARSGANVLTF. In DNA form, the CDR3 reads TGCGCCAGCAGCTCCGCCCGCTCTGGGGCCAACGTCCTGACTTTC.

This clonotype was seen ten or more times. The rearrangement links TRBV20-1 to TRBJ2-5; 9 bases line up with TRBD1. The CDR3 is 13 residues long. Germline CDR1 DFQATT, CDR2 SNEGSKA (reference sequence). V was clipped by 4 bases and J by 4 bases; unmatched bases: 4. This CDR3 reads CSATRTGAETQYF. The CDR3, as DNA: TGCAGTGCTACCAGGACAGGGGCAGAGACCCAGTACTTC.

This clonotype was recorded many times. This chain uses TRBV12-3 or TRBV12-4 with TRBJ2-1, with TRBD2 identical over 13 bases. The CDR3 has 15 residues. V shed 5 bases and J 10 bases; nucleotides not matched to a gene: 8. The CDR3 DNA follows: TGTGCCAGCAGTCATCCGGGACTAGCGGGGATAGAGCAGTTCTTC. Protein: CASSHPGLAGIEQFF.

This clonotype was counted a single time. In DNA, the CDR3 is TGTGCCAGCAGCCCGAGGGCGATTTCCAATGAGCAGTTCTTC. Translation gives CASSPRAISNEQFF. The chain has TRBV7-9 and TRBJ2-1, with D perhaps TRBD2 (5 bases). The germline gives CDR1 SEHNR, CDR2 FQNEAQ (reference sequence). Trimming cost V 5 bases and J 6 bases, with 14 bases left between them. This CDR3 contains 14 residues.

This clonotype was counted at least ten times. The V and J genes are TRBV11-2 and TRBJ2-2; 7 nucleotides match TRBD2. Germline-derived CDR1 and CDR2 are SGHAT and FQNNGV. The length of the CDR3 is 13 residues. Unmatched junction bases numbered 0, after V lost 2 bases and J lost 6 bases. This CDR3 is CASSLLAAGELFF. CDR3 sequence (DNA): TGTGCCAGCAGCTTACTAGCGGCCGGGGAGCTGTTTTTT.